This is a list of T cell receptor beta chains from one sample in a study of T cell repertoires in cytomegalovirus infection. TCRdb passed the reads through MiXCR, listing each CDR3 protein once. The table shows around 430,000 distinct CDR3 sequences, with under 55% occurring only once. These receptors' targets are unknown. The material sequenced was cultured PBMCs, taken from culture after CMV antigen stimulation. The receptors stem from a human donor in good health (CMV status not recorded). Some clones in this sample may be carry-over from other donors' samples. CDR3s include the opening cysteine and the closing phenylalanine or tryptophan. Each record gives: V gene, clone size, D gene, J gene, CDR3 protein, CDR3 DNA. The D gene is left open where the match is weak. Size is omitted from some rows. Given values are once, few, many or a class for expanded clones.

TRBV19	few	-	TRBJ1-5	CASSIWGQPQHF	TGTGCCAGTAGTATTTGGGGTCAGCCCCAGCATTTT
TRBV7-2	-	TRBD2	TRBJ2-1	CASSQGLAVDEQFF	TGTGCCAGCAGCCAAGGACTAGCTGTTGATGAGCAGTTCTTC
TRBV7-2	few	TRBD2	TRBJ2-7	CASSLVRGGVGGEQYF	TGTGCCAGCAGCTTAGTCCGGGGGGGGGTGGGGGGCGAGCAGTACTTC
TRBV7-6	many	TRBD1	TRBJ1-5	CASSLVDRDLSPQHF	TGTGCCAGCAGCTTAGTAGACAGGGACCTTAGTCCCCAGCATTTT
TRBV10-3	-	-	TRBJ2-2	CAISADTNTGELFF	TGTGCCATCAGTGCGGACACGAACACCGGGGAGCTGTTTTTT
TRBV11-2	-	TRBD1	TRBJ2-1	CASNPTGGSFFPYNEQFF	TGTGCCAGCAACCCGACAGGGGGCTCTTTCTTCCCGTACAATGAGCAGTTCTTC
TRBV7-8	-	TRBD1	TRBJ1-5	CASSLGSTGANQPQHF	TGTGCCAGCAGCTTAGGTAGTACAGGGGCCAATCAGCCCCAGCATTTT
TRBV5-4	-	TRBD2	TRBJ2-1	CASSFGLASGYNEQFF	TGTGCCAGCAGCTTTGGCCTTGCTAGCGGTTACAATGAGCAGTTCTTC
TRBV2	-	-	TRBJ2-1	CASSLEGIGSNEQFF	TGTGCCAGCAGTCTAGAGGGGATAGGAAGCAATGAGCAGTTCTTC
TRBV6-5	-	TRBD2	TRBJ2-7	CASSYSSASGTFEQYF	TGTGCCAGCAGTTACTCTTCCGCTAGCGGGACTTTCGAGCAGTACTTC
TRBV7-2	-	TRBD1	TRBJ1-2	CASSQMDRAGGYTF	TGTGCCAGCAGCCAGATGGACAGGGCGGGTGGCTACACCTTC
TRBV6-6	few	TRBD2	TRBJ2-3	CASVAGDADTQYF	TGTGCCAGTGTAGCGGGCGACGCAGATACGCAGTATTTT
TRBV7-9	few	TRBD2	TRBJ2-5	CASSYQGGETQYF	TGTGCCAGCAGTTATCAGGGAGGGGAGACCCAGTACTTC
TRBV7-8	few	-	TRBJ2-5	CASSSPPGAPMETQYF	TGTGCCAGCAGCTCCCCCCCAGGGGCCCCGATGGAGACCCAGTACTTC
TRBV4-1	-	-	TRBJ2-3	CASSHAAARIGRTDTQYF	TGCGCCAGCAGCCACGCCGCGGCACGAATTGGTCGCACAGATACGCAGTATTTT
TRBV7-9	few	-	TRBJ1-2	CASSHGRAGYTF	TGTGCCAGCAGCCACGGGAGGGCTGGCTACACCTTC
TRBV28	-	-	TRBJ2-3	CASGRQHSTDTQYF	TGTGCCAGCGGAAGACAGCATAGCACAGATACGCAGTATTTT
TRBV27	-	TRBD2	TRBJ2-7	CASSLRLAGGWPFYEQYF	TGTGCCAGCAGTCTTCGACTAGCGGGGGGATGGCCTTTCTACGAGCAGTACTTC
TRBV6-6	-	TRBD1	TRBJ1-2	CASSLISGQDVYGYTF	TGTGCCAGCAGCCTAATATCGGGACAGGACGTCTATGGCTACACCTTC
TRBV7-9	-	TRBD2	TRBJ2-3	CASIWGGTSGDTQYF	TGTGCCAGCATCTGGGGAGGGACTAGCGGAGATACGCAGTATTTT
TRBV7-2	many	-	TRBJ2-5	CASSVPGPKETQYF	TGTGCCAGCAGCGTCCCTGGCCCAAAAGAGACCCAGTACTTC
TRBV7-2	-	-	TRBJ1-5	CASSLKIGTNQPQHF	TGTGCCAGCAGCTTAAAAATTGGGACTAATCAGCCCCAGCATTTT
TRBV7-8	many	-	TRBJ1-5	CASSLEGFGLNQPQHF	TGTGCCAGCAGCTTGGAGGGGTTCGGCCTAAATCAGCCCCAGCATTTT
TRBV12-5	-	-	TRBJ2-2	CASGSWDVTGELFF	TGTGCTAGTGGTTCCTGGGATGTCACCGGGGAGCTGTTTTTT
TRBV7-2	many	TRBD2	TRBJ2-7	CASSRRAGDLSYEQYF	TGTGCCAGCAGCCGCAGAGCGGGGGATCTCTCCTACGAGCAGTACTTC
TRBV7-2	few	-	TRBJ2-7	CASSLATSYNEQYF	TGTGCCAGCAGCTTAGCGACCTCTTACAACGAGCAGTACTTC
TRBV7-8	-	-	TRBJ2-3	CASSLRNTDTQYF	TGTGCCAGCAGCTTGAGGAACACAGATACGCAGTATTTT
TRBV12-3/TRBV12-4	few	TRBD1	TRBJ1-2	CASSYRGNYGYTF	TGTGCCAGCAGCTACAGGGGTAACTATGGCTACACCTTC
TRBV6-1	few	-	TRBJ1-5	CASSAPTGTNNQPQHF	TGTGCCAGCAGTGCCCCGACCGGGACCAACAATCAGCCCCAGCATTTT
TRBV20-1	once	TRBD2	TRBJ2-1	CSARTSGRALEQFF	TGCAGTGCTAGGACTAGCGGGAGGGCCCTTGAGCAGTTCTTC
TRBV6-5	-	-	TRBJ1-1	CASCRGLNTEAFF	TGTGCCAGCTGTAGAGGTTTGAACACTGAAGCTTTCTTT
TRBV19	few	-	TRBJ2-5	CATTGEQWTQYF	TGTGCCACCACCGGGGAGCAGTGGACCCAGTACTTC
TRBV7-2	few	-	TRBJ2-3	CASSSRRDTQYF	TGTGCCAGCAGCTCCCGGAGGGATACGCAGTATTTT
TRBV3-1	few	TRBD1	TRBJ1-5	CASSQGRTGGPQHF	TGTGCCAGCAGCCAAGGAAGGACAGGGGGACCCCAGCATTTT
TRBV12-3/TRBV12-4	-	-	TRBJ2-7	CASSPRTEAYEQYF	TGTGCCAGCAGCCCAAGGACAGAAGCCTACGAGCAGTACTTC
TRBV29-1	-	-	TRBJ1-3	CSVAEIQGPGNTIYF	TGCAGCGTCGCTGAGATACAGGGACCTGGAAACACCATATATTTT
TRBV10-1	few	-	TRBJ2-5	CASSEDPAGTQYF	TGCGCCAGCAGTGAAGACCCAGCGGGGACCCAGTACTTC
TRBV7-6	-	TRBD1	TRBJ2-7	CASSPYEGAGEQYF	TGTGCCAGCAGCCCCTACGAGGGGGCCGGCGAGCAGTACTTC
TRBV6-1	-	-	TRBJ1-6	CASRLTGRRSPLHF	TGTGCCAGCAGATTAACAGGGAGACGATCACCCCTCCACTTT
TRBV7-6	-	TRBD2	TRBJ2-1	CASSLGAGRGINEQFF	TGTGCCAGCAGCTTAGGAGCGGGGCGGGGGATTAATGAGCAGTTCTTC
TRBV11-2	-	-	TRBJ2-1	CASSGGWGGDQSGYNEQFF	TGTGCCAGCAGCGGGGGATGGGGCGGGGACCAATCGGGATACAATGAGCAGTTCTTC
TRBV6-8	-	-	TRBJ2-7	CASTVRWGPYEQYF	TGTGCCAGCACCGTGAGGTGGGGGCCCTACGAGCAGTACTTC
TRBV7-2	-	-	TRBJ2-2	CASTLTWNAGELFF	TGTGCCAGCACCCTAACCTGGAACGCCGGGGAGCTGTTTTTT
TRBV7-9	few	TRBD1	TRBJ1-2	CASSSTGDLNYGYTF	TGTGCCAGCAGCTCCACAGGGGACCTTAACTATGGCTACACCTTC
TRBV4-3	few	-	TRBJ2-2	CASSHRGGPGELFF	TGCGCCAGCAGCCACAGGGGAGGCCCCGGGGAGCTGTTTTTT
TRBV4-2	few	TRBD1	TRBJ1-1	CASSQTGVKDTEAFF	TGTGCCAGCAGCCAAACAGGGGTGAAGGACACTGAAGCTTTCTTT
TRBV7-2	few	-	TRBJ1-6	CASSLVPPGLWSSPLHF	TGTGCCAGCAGCTTAGTACCGCCCGGATTATGGAGTTCACCCCTCCACTTT
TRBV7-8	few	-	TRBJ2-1	CASSPPRIPNEQFF	TGTGCCAGCAGCCCGCCCCGTATTCCCAATGAGCAGTTCTTC
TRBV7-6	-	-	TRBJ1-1	CASSQEANTEAFF	TGTGCCAGCAGCCAAGAAGCGAACACTGAAGCTTTCTTT
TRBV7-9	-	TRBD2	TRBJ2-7	CASTVGEGSRTTYEQYF	TGTGCCAGCACCGTAGGGGAGGGCTCGAGAACAACCTACGAGCAGTACTTC
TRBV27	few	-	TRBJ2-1	CASSFDKAFEQFF	TGTGCCAGCAGTTTTGACAAGGCTTTCGAGCAGTTCTTC